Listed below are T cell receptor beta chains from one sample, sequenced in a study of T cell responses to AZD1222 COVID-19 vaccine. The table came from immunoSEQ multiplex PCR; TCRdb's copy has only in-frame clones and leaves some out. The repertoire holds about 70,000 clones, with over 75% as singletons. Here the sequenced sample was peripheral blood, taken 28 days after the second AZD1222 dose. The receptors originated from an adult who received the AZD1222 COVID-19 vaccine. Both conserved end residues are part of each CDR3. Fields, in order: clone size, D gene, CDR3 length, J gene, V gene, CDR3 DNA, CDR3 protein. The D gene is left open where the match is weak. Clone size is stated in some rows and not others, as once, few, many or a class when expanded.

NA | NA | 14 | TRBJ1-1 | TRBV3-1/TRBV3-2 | TGTGCCAGCAGCTCAGGAGCTGCTGGGGCTGAAGCTTTCTTT | CASSSGAAGAEAFF
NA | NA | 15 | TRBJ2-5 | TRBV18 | TGTGCCAGCTCACCACCAGACAGTAGTGCGGGGACCCAGTACTTC | CASSPPDSSAGTQYF
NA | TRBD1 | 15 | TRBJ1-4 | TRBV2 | TGTGCCAGCAGTGGTTCCGGGACAGGGGTGGAAAAACTGTTTTTT | CASSGSGTGVEKLFF
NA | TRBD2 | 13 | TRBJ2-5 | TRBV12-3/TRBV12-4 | TGTGCCAGCGGATATAGCGGGGAAGAGACCCAGTACTTC | CASGYSGEETQYF
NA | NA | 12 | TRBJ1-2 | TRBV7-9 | TGTGCCAGCAGCCAAAAGGGAAATGGCTACACCTTC | CASSQKGNGYTF
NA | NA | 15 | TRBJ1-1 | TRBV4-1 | TGCGCCAGCAGCCAAGCCACAGCCATGAACACTGAAGCTTTCTTT | CASSQATAMNTEAFF
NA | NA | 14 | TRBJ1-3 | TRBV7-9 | TGTGCCAGCAGCTTCGACACGAGGCGAAACACCATATATTTT | CASSFDTRRNTIYF
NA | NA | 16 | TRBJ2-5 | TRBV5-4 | TGTGCCAGCAGCCCCTCAACAGGTCTCGGCGAGGAGACCCAGTACTTC | CASSPSTGLGEETQYF
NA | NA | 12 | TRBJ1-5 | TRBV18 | TGTGCCAGCTCAGAGGGAGGTCAGCCCCAGCATTTT | CASSEGGQPQHF
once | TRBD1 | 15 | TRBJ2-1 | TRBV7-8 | TGTGCCAGCAGCCCACCGGGACAGGGTTACAATGAGCAGTTCTTC | CASSPPGQGYNEQFF
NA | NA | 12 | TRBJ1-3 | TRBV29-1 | TGCAGCGTTGAAGATGCTGGAAACACCATATATTTT | CSVEDAGNTIYF
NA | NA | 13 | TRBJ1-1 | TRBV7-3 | TGTGCCAGCAGCTTGACAGTGAACACTGAAGCTTTCTTT | CASSLTVNTEAFF
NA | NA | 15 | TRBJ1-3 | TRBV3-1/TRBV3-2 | TGTGCCAGCAGCCTGGGCATCCTTACTGGAAACACCATATATTTT | CASSLGILTGNTIYF
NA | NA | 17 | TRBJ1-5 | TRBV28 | TGTGCCAGCAGTTTACTAAGTTTGAAGGACATTAATCAGCCCCAGCATTTT | CASSLLSLKDINQPQHF
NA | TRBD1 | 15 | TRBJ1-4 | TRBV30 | TGTGCCTGGAGTGAACAGGGGGCGCAAAATGAAAAACTGTTTTTT | CAWSEQGAQNEKLFF
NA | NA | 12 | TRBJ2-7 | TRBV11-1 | TGTGCCAGCAGCTTGGCGGAAGGAGAGCAGTACTTC | CASSLAEGEQYF
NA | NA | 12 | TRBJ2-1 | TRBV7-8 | TGTGCCAGCAGCATAAGGAATAGCGAGCAGTTCTTC | CASSIRNSEQFF
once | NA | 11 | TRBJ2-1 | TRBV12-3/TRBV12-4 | TGTGCCAGCAGTTTAACGGGTGAGCAGTTCTTC | CASSLTGEQFF
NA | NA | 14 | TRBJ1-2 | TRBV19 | TGTGCCAGTAGTTTAGGGGAGGCCAACTATGGCTACACCTTC | CASSLGEANYGYTF
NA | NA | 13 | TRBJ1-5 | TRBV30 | TGTGCCTGGAGTGTTAAGGTCAATCAGCCCCAGCATTTT | CAWSVKVNQPQHF
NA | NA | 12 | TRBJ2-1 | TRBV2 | TGTGCCAGCAGTGGGGACCTCAATGAGCAGTTCTTC | CASSGDLNEQFF
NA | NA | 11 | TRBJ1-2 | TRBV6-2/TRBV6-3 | TGTGCCAGCAGTATGAACTATGGCTACACCTTC | CASSMNYGYTF
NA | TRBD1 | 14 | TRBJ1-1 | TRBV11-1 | TGTGCCAGCAGCTTAGCGCAGGGGGGGACTGAAGCTTTCTTT | CASSLAQGGTEAFF
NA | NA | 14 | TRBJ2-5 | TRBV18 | TGTGCCAGCTCACCACGGAGCAGGGAACAGACCCAGTACTTC | CASSPRSREQTQYF
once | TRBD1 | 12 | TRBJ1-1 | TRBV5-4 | TGTGCCAGCAGCGGGATACAGGGGAGAGCTTTCTTT | CASSGIQGRAFF
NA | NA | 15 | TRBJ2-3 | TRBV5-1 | TGCGCCAGCAGCTTGGGACTAAGCACCACAGATACGCAGTATTTT | CASSLGLSTTDTQYF
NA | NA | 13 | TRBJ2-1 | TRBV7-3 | TGTGCCAGCAGCTTAACGGCAGGGGAGAAGCAGTTCTTC | CASSLTAGEKQFF
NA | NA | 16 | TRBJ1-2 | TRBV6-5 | TGTGCCAGCAGTTACTCGATTCGGATGGGCTACTATGGCTACACCTTC | CASSYSIRMGYYGYTF
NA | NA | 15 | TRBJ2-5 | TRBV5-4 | TGTGCCAGCAGCTTGGACGAGGGTTGGGGAGAGACCCAGTACTTC | CASSLDEGWGETQYF
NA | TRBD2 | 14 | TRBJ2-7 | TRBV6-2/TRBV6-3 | TGTGCCAGCAGTTCTAGCGGGTACTCCTACGAGCAGTACTTC | CASSSSGYSYEQYF
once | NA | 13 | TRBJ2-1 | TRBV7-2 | TGTGCCAGCAGCTTTGAGTACTCGGGGGAGCAGTTCTTC | CASSFEYSGEQFF
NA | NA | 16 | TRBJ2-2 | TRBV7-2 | TGTGCCAGCAGCTTAAGTGGGGCGAGAAGCGCCGGGGAGCTGTTTTTT | CASSLSGARSAGELFF
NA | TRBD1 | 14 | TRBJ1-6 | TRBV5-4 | TGTGCCAGCAGCAAACGGGACAGCGTTTCACCCCTCCACTTT | CASSKRDSVSPLHF
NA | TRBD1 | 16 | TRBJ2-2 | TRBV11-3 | TGTGCCAGCAGCTTACCTGGGACAGGGGTAGTCGGGGAGCTGTTTTTT | CASSLPGTGVVGELFF
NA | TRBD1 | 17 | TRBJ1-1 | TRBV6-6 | TGTGCCAGCAGTCCCACTTCAACCCAACAGGGGTTTGTGGGAGCTTTCTTT | CASSPTSTQQGFVGAFF
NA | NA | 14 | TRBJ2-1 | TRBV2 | TGTGCCAGCAGATCACCTAGCTCCTACAATGAGCAGTTCTTC | CASRSPSSYNEQFF
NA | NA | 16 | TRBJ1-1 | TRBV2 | TGTGCCAGCAGTGGCAAGGGGGGCGCAGGGAACACTGAAGCTTTCTTT | CASSGKGGAGNTEAFF
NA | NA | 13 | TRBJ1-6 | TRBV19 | TGTGCCAGTGAAGGGCAGGGGAATTCACCCCTCCACTTT | CASEGQGNSPLHF